This T cell receptor (beta chain) was identified during a study of cytomegalovirus exposure and HLA in healthy donors. Study-wide findings and caveats: Information on immune exposure was restricted to one variable (CMV serostatus). Sequencing likely caused a cluster of highly shared sequence variants. When analyzed later, a missense DCLRE1C variant was found to be linked to TCR beta V- and J-gene trimming. The HLA-A and HLA-B alleles of most subjects were reportedly predicted accurately from TCR beta sequences.

The PCR ran on 60 Vbeta and 13 Jbeta primers. The protocol was immunoSEQ multiplex PCR, while the TCRdb copy is restricted to in-frame clones and leaves out a portion. The table lists around 110,000 clones, 75% of them singletons. CDR3 length equals 14 residues. Germline CDR1 and CDR2: SGHVS and FNYEAQ. V lost 3 bases to trimming and J lost 4 bases; unmatched junction nucleotides: 4. For this clone: What it recognizes is unknown.

This TCR was sampled from a man aged 35-49 years in good health and CMV-seronegative. The chain combines TRBV7-6 with TRBJ2-7, with TRBD1 matching 9 bases. Input material: PBMCs. CDR3 amino acids: CASSFSGTGYEQYF. In nucleotides, the CDR3 is TGTGCCAGCAGCTTTTCCGGGACAGGGTACGAGCAGTACTTC.